This is a list of T cell receptor beta chains from one sample in a study of PD-1 blockade in classical Hodgkin lymphoma. Clones were sequenced by immunoSEQ multiplex PCR, and TCRdb holds only the in-frame ones, with some missing. The sample records 45,000 to 60,000 clones, approximately 81% being singletons. This material consisted of peripheral blood mononuclear cells (PBMCs), taken at baseline. The receptors were gathered from a human donor with classical Hodgkin lymphoma. Both conserved end residues are part of each CDR3. The D gene is left open where the match is weak. The size field is filled for only some rows; it gives once, few, many or a size class.

j_call clone_size v_call d_call cdr3_aa cdr3_nt
TRBJ2-3 NA TRBV7-9 NA CASGGTSSTDTQYF TGTGCCAGCGGGGGAACATCTAGCACAGATACGCAGTATTTT
TRBJ2-5 NA TRBV30 NA CAWSVRGLQETQYF TGTGCCTGGAGTGTACGGGGACTCCAAGAGACCCAGTACTTC
TRBJ2-7 NA TRBV19 NA CASSMMGYEQYF TGTGCCAGTAGTATGATGGGTTACGAGCAGTACTTC
TRBJ2-5 NA TRBV9 TRBD2 CASNFGLGGETQYF TGTGCCAGCAACTTTGGACTAGGAGGGGAGACCCAGTACTTC
TRBJ1-5 few TRBV30 NA CAWNEFIGQPQHF TGTGCCTGGAACGAGTTTATTGGTCAGCCCCAGCATTTT
TRBJ2-1 once TRBV19 NA CASSYIREPGDNEQFF TGTGCCAGTAGTTATATCAGGGAACCGGGAGACAATGAGCAGTTCTTC
TRBJ2-1 once TRBV7-6 NA CASSLAPGSYNEQFF TGTGCCAGCAGCTTAGCGCCGGGTTCCTACAATGAGCAGTTCTTC
TRBJ2-1 NA TRBV7-9 TRBD2 CASSDLGAGNYNEQFF TGTGCCAGCAGCGACTTAGGAGCGGGGAACTACAATGAGCAGTTCTTC
TRBJ1-2 few TRBV27 NA CASRVGGTGAYGYTF TGTGCCAGCCGTGTTGGTGGGACTGGGGCCTATGGCTACACCTTC
TRBJ1-1 few TRBV19 TRBD1 CASSIRGRTEAFF TGTGCCAGTAGTATCAGGGGGCGAACTGAAGCTTTCTTT
TRBJ1-2 NA TRBV6-5 NA CASVIRENYGYTF TGTGCCAGCGTCATCCGGGAGAACTATGGCTACACCTTC
TRBJ1-5 NA TRBV27 TRBD1 CASSPIDRGSNQPQHF TGTGCCAGCAGCCCGATCGACAGGGGAAGCAATCAGCCCCAGCATTTT
TRBJ1-3 NA TRBV4-1 TRBD1 CASSQEVSGTGVGNTIYF TGCGCCAGCAGCCAAGAAGTCTCCGGGACAGGGGTCGGAAACACCATATATTTT
TRBJ2-1 once TRBV6-5 TRBD2 CASSYYQRGDNEQFF TGTGCCAGCAGTTACTATCAGCGGGGAGACAATGAGCAGTTCTTC
TRBJ1-2 once TRBV19 TRBD1 CASSVRTGVAGYTF TGTGCCAGTAGTGTACGGACAGGGGTAGCTGGCTACACCTTC